Listed below are T cell receptor beta chains from one sample, sequenced in a study of T cells in Graves' hyperthyroidism and ophthalmopathy. TCRdb reanalysed the multiplex PCR reads using MiXCR and keeps one entry per CDR3 protein. The sample shows more than 300,000 distinct CDR3 sequences, 11% to 15% of them seen only once. Sequencing was carried out using blood. The receptors come from a woman aged 55-70 years with Graves' hyperthyroidism. Each CDR3 is given with its conserved first and last residue. The D gene is left open where the match is weak. Only some rows state a clone size, as once, few, many or a class for expanded clones.

TRBJ2-2 few NA TRBV6-1 CASSEAFSSPGGELFF TGTGCCAGCAGTGAAGCGTTCAGCAGTCCGGGCGGGGAGCTGTTTTTT
TRBJ2-7 NA NA TRBV18 CASSPPYRYEQYF TGTGCCAGCTCACCACCGTACCGGTACGAGCAGTACTTC
TRBJ2-5 many NA TRBV20-1 CSARPGGQFQETQYF TGCAGTGCTAGACCCGGAGGCCAGTTCCAAGAGACCCAGTACTTC
TRBJ2-7 many NA TRBV27 CASSPRIGSPLSYEQYF TGTGCCAGCAGTCCCCGGATTGGTAGCCCCCTCTCCTACGAGCAGTACTTC
TRBJ1-4 many NA TRBV7-9 CASSWNRRGPEKLFF TGTGCCAGCAGCTGGAACAGGCGGGGTCCGGAAAAACTGTTTTTT
TRBJ1-2 NA NA TRBV20-1 CSAPSGTNYGYTF TGCAGTGCACCCAGTGGAACTAACTATGGCTACACCTTC
TRBJ2-3 NA NA TRBV7-2 CASSPGAQRPSTDTQYF TGTGCCAGCAGCCCCGGAGCCCAGCGGCCTAGCACAGATACGCAGTATTTT
TRBJ2-3 many TRBD2 TRBV28 CASSQRGNTDTQYF TGTGCCAGCAGCCAGCGGGGAAACACAGATACGCAGTATTTT
TRBJ2-7 many TRBD2 TRBV24-1 CATSDPGTSGTYEQYF TGTGCCACCAGTGACCCCGGGACTAGCGGGACCTACGAGCAGTACTTC
TRBJ2-7 many NA TRBV30 CAWSVQAEQYF TGTGCCTGGAGTGTACAGGCCGAGCAGTACTTC
TRBJ1-3 NA NA TRBV24-1 CATSSDNGGTIYF TGTGCCACCAGCTCCGACAATGGGGGCACCATATATTTT
TRBJ2-5 many NA TRBV11-3 CASSLSETQYF TGTGCCAGCAGCTTATCGGAGACCCAGTACTTC
TRBJ1-5 many NA TRBV18 CASSPIHSNQPQHF TGTGCCAGCTCACCTATCCATAGCAATCAGCCCCAGCATTTT
TRBJ1-2 few NA TRBV15 CATSSRQPLSYGYTF TGTGCCACCAGCAGCCGACAGCCCCTAAGCTATGGCTACACCTTC
TRBJ1-5 many NA TRBV27 CASSLSRTGGGNQPQHF TGTGCCAGCAGTTTAAGTCGGACTGGGGGGGGCAATCAGCCCCAGCATTTT
TRBJ2-2 few TRBD2 TRBV5-4 CASSRGLAVITGELFF TGTGCCAGCAGCCGCGGACTAGCGGTAATCACCGGGGAGCTGTTTTTT
TRBJ2-5 many TRBD1 TRBV20-1 CSARATGGLQETQYF TGCAGTGCTAGAGCGACAGGGGGCTTACAAGAGACCCAGTACTTC
TRBJ2-7 many NA TRBV5-1 CASSRSQVAYEQYF TGCGCCAGCAGCCGTTCACAGGTGGCCTACGAGCAGTACTTC
TRBJ2-1 NA TRBD2 TRBV9 CASSETSEPRDEQFF TGTGCCAGCAGCGAGACTAGCGAGCCACGAGATGAGCAGTTCTTC
TRBJ2-7 many NA TRBV20-1 CSARSGYEQYF TGCAGTGCTAGGAGTGGCTACGAGCAGTACTTC
TRBJ2-1 many NA TRBV12-3/TRBV12-4 CASSLWGGTSYNEQFF TGTGCCAGCAGTTTATGGGGCGGGACGAGCTACAATGAGCAGTTCTTC
TRBJ2-1 many NA TRBV11-1 CASSLATATMAQFF TGTGCCAGCAGCTTAGCAACGGCGACAATGGCGCAGTTCTTC
TRBJ2-3 few TRBD2 TRBV20-1 CSARDGLAGVVDTQYF TGCAGTGCTAGAGACGGACTAGCGGGAGTGGTAGATACGCAGTATTTT
TRBJ2-1 NA TRBD2 TRBV20-1 CSPPGTSIGNEQFF TGCAGTCCACCCGGGACTAGCATAGGGAATGAGCAGTTCTTC
TRBJ2-5 many TRBD1 TRBV24-1 CATSDGTDFRETQYF TGTGCCACCAGTGACGGGACAGACTTCAGGGAGACCCAGTACTTC
TRBJ2-1 many TRBD2 TRBV12-3/TRBV12-4 CASSLAQSGRASNEQFF TGTGCCAGCAGTTTAGCGCAGAGCGGGAGGGCCAGTAATGAGCAGTTCTTC
TRBJ2-7 many TRBD1 TRBV11-2 CASSFTRAGGGEQYF TGTGCCAGCAGCTTCACCAGGGCAGGGGGCGGCGAGCAGTACTTC
TRBJ2-7 many NA TRBV30 CACYGGLSSYEQYF TGTGCCTGTTATGGTGGGCTCAGCTCCTACGAGCAGTACTTC
TRBJ2-3 NA NA TRBV4-1 CASGAAADTQYF TGCGCCAGTGGGGCAGCAGCAGATACGCAGTATTTT
TRBJ2-4 NA TRBD2 TRBV10-3 CAISADVGLKAKNIQYF TGTGCCATCAGTGCCGACGTGGGACTAAAGGCCAAAAACATTCAGTACTTC
TRBJ1-1 few NA TRBV7-9 CASSLRVGFEAFF TGTGCCAGCAGCTTACGGGTGGGATTTGAAGCTTTCTTT
TRBJ2-5 few TRBD2 TRBV5-5 CASSLEASGIETQYF TGTGCCAGCAGCTTGGAGGCTAGCGGGATAGAGACCCAGTACTTC
TRBJ2-7 NA NA TRBV19 CASRTRDLEQYF TGTGCCAGTAGGACAAGGGATCTCGAGCAGTACTTC
TRBJ2-7 few NA TRBV10-3 CAISESTYEQYF TGTGCCATCAGTGAGTCGACTTACGAGCAGTACTTC
TRBJ2-7 NA NA TRBV7-9 CASSLVVGYEQYF TGTGCCAGCAGCTTAGTGGTGGGTTACGAGCAGTACTTC
TRBJ2-7 many NA TRBV27 CASSWAGHGEQYF TGTGCCAGCAGTTGGGCGGGACACGGCGAGCAGTACTTC
TRBJ2-3 many NA TRBV29-1 CSVEVGGTTDTQYF TGCAGCGTTGAAGTAGGGGGGACCACAGATACGCAGTATTTT
TRBJ2-5 many NA TRBV5-6 CASSLFHNQETQYF TGTGCCAGCAGCTTGTTCCACAACCAAGAGACCCAGTACTTC
TRBJ2-6 few NA TRBV15 CATSREITAGANVLTF TGTGCCACCAGCAGAGAGATAACGGCAGGGGCCAACGTCCTGACTTTC
TRBJ2-1 many TRBD1 TRBV7-6 CASSLTSGTGGDNEQFF TGTGCCAGCAGTCTCACTTCCGGGACAGGGGGGGACAATGAGCAGTTCTTC
TRBJ2-2 few TRBD2 TRBV24-1 CATSDPTRLAGGTNTGELFF TGTGCCACCAGTGACCCGACGAGACTAGCGGGAGGAACGAACACCGGGGAGCTGTTTTTT
TRBJ2-3 few TRBD2 TRBV4-2 CASSQDPLAGFTDTQYF TGTGCCAGCAGCCAAGATCCCCTAGCGGGATTCACAGATACGCAGTATTTT
TRBJ2-2 many NA TRBV4-1 CASSRQVFNGELFF TGCGCCAGCAGCCGACAGGTCTTTAACGGGGAGCTGTTTTTT
TRBJ1-2 few TRBD1 TRBV10-3 CAISDQDRGNYGYTF TGTGCCATCAGTGATCAGGACAGGGGGAACTATGGCTACACCTTC
TRBJ2-1 NA NA TRBV30 CAWKVPGGGNEQFF TGTGCCTGGAAGGTACCCGGGGGAGGCAATGAGCAGTTCTTC
TRBJ1-1 many NA TRBV27 CASSSLQATRTEAFF TGTGCCAGCAGTTCCCTACAGGCGACGAGGACTGAAGCTTTCTTT
TRBJ2-1 many NA TRBV7-9 CASSIPRSPDNEQFF TGTGCCAGCAGCATACCTAGGAGCCCCGACAATGAGCAGTTCTTC
TRBJ1-1 many NA TRBV18 CASSATPNTEAFF TGTGCCAGCTCGGCCACACCGAACACTGAAGCTTTCTTT
TRBJ2-5 many NA TRBV29-1 CSVGVGREQETQYF TGCAGCGTTGGAGTGGGCAGGGAACAAGAGACCCAGTACTTC
TRBJ2-7 many TRBD2 TRBV20-1 CSARDARTSGPSYEQYF TGCAGTGCTAGAGATGCCCGGACTAGCGGGCCCTCCTACGAGCAGTACTTC
TRBJ2-7 many TRBD2 TRBV12-3/TRBV12-4 CASSLRTSGPPEQYF TGTGCCAGCAGTTTGCGGACTAGCGGACCTCCGGAGCAGTACTTC
TRBJ2-1 few TRBD2 TRBV6-2/TRBV6-3 CASSSGTSGRAGNEQFF TGTGCCAGCAGTTCCGGGACTAGCGGGAGAGCCGGCAATGAGCAGTTCTTC
TRBJ2-7 once TRBD2 TRBV12-3/TRBV12-4 CASATLAGGPSEQYF TGTGCCAGCGCTACCCTAGCGGGAGGGCCAAGCGAGCAGTACTTC
TRBJ2-1 NA NA TRBV9 CASSTSPGDEQFF TGTGCCAGCAGCACTTCCCCCGGCGATGAGCAGTTCTTC